This TCR beta chain was identified in a study of cytomegalovirus exposure and HLA in healthy donors. Study findings and constraints: The records held CMV serostatus as the only immune exposure information. Fewer N-insertions (relative to the roughly 630-donor mean) were reportedly seen in an Asian-associated ancestry cluster in a later analysis.

Between the trimmed V and J ends, which lost 6 bases and 4 bases, there was a span of 15 bases. Looked up from germline, CDR1 is MDHEN and CDR2 is SYDVKM. The length of the CDR3 is 14 residues. PCR employed 60 Vbeta and 13 Jbeta primers. TCRdb keeps only in-frame clones here, not all; method: immunoSEQ multiplex PCR. This table has approximately 76,000 clones, around 80% appearing once. Regarding this clone: Its antigen is as yet unknown.

At sampling all donors were nominally healthy, likely with unrecorded immune exposures. This chain links TRBV28 with TRBJ1-2, with a weak D call TRBD1 (6 bases). The origin of this receptor is a man aged 25-40 years in good health and CMV-seronegative. Sequencing was carried out using PBMCs. The CDR3 region has the DNA TGTGCCAGCAGCAATTTCAGGGGTAGCTATGGCTACACCTTC. Encoded protein: CASSNFRGSYGYTF.